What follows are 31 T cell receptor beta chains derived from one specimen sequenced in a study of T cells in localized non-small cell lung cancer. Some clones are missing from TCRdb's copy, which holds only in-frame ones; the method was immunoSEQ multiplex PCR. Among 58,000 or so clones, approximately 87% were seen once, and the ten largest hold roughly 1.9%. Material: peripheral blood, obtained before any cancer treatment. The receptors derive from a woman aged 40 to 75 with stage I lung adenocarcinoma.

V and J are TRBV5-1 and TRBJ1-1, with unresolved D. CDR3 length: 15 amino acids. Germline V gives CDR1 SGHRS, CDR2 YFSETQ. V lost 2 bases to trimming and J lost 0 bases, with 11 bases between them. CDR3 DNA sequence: TGCGCCAGCAGCTTCCTTAACAACTTGAACACTGAAGCTTTCTTT. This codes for CASSFLNNLNTEAFF.

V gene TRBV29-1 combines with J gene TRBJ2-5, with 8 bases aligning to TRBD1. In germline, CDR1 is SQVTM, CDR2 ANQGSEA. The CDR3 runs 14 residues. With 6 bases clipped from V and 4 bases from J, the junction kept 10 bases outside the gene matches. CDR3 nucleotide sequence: TGCAGCGTCACAGGACAGGGCTTCGGAGAGACCCAGTACTTC. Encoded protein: CSVTGQGFGETQYF.

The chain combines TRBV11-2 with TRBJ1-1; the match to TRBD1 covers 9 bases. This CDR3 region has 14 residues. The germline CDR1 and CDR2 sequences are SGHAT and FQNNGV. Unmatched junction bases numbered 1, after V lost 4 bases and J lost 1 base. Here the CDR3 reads CASSWGQGNTEAFF. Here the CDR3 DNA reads TGTGCCAGCAGCTGGGGACAGGGGAACACTGAAGCTTTCTTT.

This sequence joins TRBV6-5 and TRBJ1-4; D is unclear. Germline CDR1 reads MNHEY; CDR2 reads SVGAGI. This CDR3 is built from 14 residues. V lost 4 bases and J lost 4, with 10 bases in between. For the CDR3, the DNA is TGTGCCAGCAGTTTCGGGTCTGGTAATGAAAAACTGTTTTTT. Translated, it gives CASSFGSGNEKLFF.

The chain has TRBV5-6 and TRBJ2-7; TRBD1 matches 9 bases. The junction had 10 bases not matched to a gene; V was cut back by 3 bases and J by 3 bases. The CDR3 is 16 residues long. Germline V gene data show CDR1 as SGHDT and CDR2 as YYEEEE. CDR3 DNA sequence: TGTGCCAGCAGCTCTCTACTGGACAGGGGTGGCTACGAGCAGTACTTC. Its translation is CASSSLLDRGGYEQYF. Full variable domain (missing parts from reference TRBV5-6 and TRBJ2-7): DAGVTQSPTHLIKTRGQQVTLRCSPKSGHDTVSWYQQALGQGPQFIFQYYEEEERQRGNFPDRFSGHQFPNYSSELNVNALLLGDSALYLCASSSLLDRGGYEQYFGPGTRLTVT.

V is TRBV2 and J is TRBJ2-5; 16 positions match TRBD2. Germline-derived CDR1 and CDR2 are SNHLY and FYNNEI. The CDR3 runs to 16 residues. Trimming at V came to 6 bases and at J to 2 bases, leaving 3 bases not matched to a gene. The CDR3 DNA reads TGTGCCAGCAGCGCGGGACTAGCGGGGGGGCAAGAGACCCAGTACTTC. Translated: CASSAGLAGGQETQYF.

DNA of the CDR3: TGTGCCAGCAGTTTCTTTACTCGCACCCCGTACAATGAGCAGTTCTTC. It specifies CASSFFTRTPYNEQFF. The chain carries TRBV28 and TRBJ2-1; no firm D call. V dropped 3 bases and J dropped 4 bases, with 16 bases sitting between them. Germline V gives CDR1 MDHEN, CDR2 SYDVKM. The CDR3 has 16 amino acids. Variable domain in full (rest from reference TRBV28 and TRBJ2-1): DVKVTQSSRYLVKRTGEKVFLECVQDMDHENMFWYRQDPGLGLRLIYFSYDVKMKEKGDIPEGYSVSREKKERFSLILESASTNQTSMYLCASSFFTRTPYNEQFFGPGTRLTVL.

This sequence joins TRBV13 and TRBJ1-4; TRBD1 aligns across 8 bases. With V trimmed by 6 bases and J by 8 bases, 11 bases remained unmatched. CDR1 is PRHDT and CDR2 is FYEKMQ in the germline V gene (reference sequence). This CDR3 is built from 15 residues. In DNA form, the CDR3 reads TGTGCCAGCAGAGACCAGGGGGCGCGAAAAGAAAAACTGTTTTTT. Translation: CASRDQGARKEKLFF.

DNA of the CDR3: TGTGCCAGCAGCGCTCCGGGGGTTCGCGAGCAGTTCTTC. Translating gives CASSAPGVREQFF. The rearrangement links TRBV7-2 to TRBJ2-1; D is perhaps TRBD2 (6 bases). Trimming took 5 bases from V and 10 from J, leaving 15 bases between them. The CDR3 contains 13 residues. Germline-derived CDR1 and CDR2 are SGHTA and FQGNSA.

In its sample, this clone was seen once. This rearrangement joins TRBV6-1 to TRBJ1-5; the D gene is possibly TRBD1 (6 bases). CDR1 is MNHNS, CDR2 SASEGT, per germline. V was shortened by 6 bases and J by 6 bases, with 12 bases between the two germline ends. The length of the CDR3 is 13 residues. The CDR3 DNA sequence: TGTGCCAGCAGCTCAGGGGAGGGTCAGCCCCAGCATTTT. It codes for CASSSGEGQPQHF.

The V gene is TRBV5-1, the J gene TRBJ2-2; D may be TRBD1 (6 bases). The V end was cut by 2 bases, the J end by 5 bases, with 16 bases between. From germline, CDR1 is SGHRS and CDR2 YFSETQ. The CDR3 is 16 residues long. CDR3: CASSLIGTLQTGELFF. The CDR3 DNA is TGCGCCAGCAGCTTAATTGGGACACTCCAGACCGGGGAGCTGTTTTTT.

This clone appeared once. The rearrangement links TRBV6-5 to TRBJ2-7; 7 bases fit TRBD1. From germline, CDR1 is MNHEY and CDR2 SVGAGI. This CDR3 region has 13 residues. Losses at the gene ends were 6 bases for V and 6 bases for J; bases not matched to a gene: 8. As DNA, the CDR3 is TGTGCCAGCAGGGGGACAGTTCGACCCGAGCAGTACTTC. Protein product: CASRGTVRPEQYF.

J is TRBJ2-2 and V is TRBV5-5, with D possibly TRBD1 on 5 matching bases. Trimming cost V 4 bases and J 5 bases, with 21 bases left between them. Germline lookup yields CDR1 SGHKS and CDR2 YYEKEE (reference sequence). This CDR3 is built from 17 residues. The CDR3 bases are TGTGCCAGCAGCCCGGTTTCAGAGACAGTAATTACCGGGGAGCTGTTTTTT. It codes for CASSPVSETVITGELFF.

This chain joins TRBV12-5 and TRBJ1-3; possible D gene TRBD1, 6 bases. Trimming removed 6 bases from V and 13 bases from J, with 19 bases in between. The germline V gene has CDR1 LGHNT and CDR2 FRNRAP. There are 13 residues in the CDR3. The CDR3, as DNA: TGTGCTAGTGGACTAGATACCGGGACAAAGATATATTTT. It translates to CASGLDTGTKIYF.

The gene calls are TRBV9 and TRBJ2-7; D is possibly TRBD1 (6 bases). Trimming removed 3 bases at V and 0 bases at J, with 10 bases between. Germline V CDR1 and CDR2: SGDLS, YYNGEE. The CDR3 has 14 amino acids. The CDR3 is CASSDSDSSYEQYF. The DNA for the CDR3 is TGTGCCAGCAGCGATTCGGACAGCTCCTACGAGCAGTACTTC.

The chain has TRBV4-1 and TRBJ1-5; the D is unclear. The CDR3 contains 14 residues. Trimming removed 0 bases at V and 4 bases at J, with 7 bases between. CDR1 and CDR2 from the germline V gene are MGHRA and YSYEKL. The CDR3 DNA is TGCGCCAGCAGCCAAGATTTTGGTAATCAGCCCCAGCATTTT. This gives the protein CASSQDFGNQPQHF.

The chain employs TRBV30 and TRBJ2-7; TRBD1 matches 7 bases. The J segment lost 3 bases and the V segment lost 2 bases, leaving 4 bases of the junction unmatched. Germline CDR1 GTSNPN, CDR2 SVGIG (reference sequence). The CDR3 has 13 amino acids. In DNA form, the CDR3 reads TGTGCCTGGAGTCAAGGGGACAGCTACGAGCAGTACTTC. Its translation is CAWSQGDSYEQYF.

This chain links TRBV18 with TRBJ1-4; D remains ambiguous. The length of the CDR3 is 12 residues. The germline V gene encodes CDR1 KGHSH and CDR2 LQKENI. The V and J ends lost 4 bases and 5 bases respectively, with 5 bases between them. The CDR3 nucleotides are TGTGCCAGCTCACTATCGAATGAAAAACTGTTTTTT. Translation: CASSLSNEKLFF.

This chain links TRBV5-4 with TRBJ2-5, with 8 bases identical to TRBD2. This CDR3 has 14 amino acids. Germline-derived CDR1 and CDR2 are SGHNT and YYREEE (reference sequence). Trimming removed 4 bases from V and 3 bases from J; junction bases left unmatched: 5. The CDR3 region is CASSHGGAEETQYF. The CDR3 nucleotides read TGTGCCAGCAGCCACGGGGGGGCTGAAGAGACCCAGTACTTC.

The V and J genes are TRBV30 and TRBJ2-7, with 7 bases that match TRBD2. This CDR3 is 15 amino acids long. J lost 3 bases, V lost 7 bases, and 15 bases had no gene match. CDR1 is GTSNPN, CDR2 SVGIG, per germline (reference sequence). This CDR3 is CASDVWASGYYEQYF. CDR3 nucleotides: TGTGCCTCGGACGTTTGGGCTAGCGGCTACTACGAGCAGTACTTC.

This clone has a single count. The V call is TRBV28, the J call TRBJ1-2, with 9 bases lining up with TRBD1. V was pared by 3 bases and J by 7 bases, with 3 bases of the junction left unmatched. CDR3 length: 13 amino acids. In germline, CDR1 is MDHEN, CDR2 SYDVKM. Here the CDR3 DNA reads TGTGCCAGCAGTTTTGAGACAGGGGGTGGCTACACCTTC. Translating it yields CASSFETGGGYTF.

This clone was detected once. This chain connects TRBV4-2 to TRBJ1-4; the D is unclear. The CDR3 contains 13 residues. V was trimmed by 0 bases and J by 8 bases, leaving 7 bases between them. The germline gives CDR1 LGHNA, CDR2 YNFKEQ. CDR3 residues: CASSQDSREKLFF. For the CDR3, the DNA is TGTGCCAGCAGCCAAGATTCCAGGGAAAAACTGTTTTTT.

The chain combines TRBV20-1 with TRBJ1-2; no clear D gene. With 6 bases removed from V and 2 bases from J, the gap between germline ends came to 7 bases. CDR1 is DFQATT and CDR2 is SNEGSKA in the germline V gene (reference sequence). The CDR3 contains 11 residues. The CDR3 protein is CSALPNYGYTF. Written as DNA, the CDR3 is TGCAGTGCCCTACCAAACTATGGCTACACCTTC.

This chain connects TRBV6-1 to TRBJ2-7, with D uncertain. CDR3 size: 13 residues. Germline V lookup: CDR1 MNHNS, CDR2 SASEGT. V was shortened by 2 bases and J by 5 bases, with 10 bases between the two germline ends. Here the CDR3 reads CASSELRLHEQYF. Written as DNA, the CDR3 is TGTGCCAGCAGTGAACTGCGATTGCACGAGCAGTACTTC.

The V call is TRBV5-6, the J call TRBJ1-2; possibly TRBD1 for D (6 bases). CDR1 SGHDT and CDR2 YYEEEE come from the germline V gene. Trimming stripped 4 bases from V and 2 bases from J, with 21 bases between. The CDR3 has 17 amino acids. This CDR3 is CASSRAQGPIVNYGYTF. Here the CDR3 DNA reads TGTGCCAGCAGCCGGGCCCAGGGGCCGATAGTCAACTATGGCTACACCTTC.

For the CDR3, the DNA is TGTGCCAGCTCATCCCAGGATGACACTGAAGCTTTCTTT. As protein: CASSSQDDTEAFF. The rearrangement links TRBV18 to TRBJ1-1, with D unresolved. The germline V and J ends were trimmed by 5 bases and 3 bases, with 10 bases remaining between them. The CDR3 contains 13 residues. Looked up from germline, CDR1 is KGHSH and CDR2 is LQKENI.

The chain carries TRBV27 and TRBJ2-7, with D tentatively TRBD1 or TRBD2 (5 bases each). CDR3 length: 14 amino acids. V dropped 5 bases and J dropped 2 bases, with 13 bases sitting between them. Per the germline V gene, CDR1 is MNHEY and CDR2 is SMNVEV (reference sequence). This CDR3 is CASSGGLPPYEQYF. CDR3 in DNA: TGTGCCAGCAGTGGGGGTCTACCCCCCTACGAGCAGTACTTC.

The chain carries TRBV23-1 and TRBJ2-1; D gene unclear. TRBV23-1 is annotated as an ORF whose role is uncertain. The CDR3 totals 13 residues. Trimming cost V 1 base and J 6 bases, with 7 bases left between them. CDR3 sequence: CASSQFRPNEQFF. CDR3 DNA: TGCGCCAGCAGTCAATTCAGGCCCAATGAGCAGTTCTTC.

The CDR3 region has the DNA TGTGCCAGCAGTCCCCTTTGGATAGCGGGAGGGTACGAGCAGTACTTC. Protein: CASSPLWIAGGYEQYF. The chain uses TRBV27 and TRBJ2-7, with 11 positions matching TRBD2. The CDR3 runs 16 residues. V lost 5 bases and J lost 4; bases outside the gene matches: 10. Germline V CDR1 and CDR2: MNHEY, SMNVEV (reference sequence).

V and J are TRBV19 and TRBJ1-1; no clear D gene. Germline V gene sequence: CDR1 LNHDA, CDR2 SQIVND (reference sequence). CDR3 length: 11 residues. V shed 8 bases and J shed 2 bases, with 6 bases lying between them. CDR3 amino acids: CASGYNTEAFF. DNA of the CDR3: TGTGCCAGTGGCTATAACACTGAAGCTTTCTTT. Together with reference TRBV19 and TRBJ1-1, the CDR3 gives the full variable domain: DGGITQSPKYLFRKEGQNVTLSCEQNLNHDAMYWYRQDPGQGLRLIYYSQIVNDFQKGDIAEGYSVSREKKESFPLTVTSAQKNPTAFYLCASGYNTEAFFGQGTRLTVV.

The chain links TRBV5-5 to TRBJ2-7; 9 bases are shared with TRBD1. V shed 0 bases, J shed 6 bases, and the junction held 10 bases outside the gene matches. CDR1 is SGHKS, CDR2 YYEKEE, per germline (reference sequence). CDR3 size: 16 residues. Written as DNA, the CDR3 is TGTGCCAGCAGCTTGGGGGGCGGCTGGGACAGGGTCGAGCAGTACTTC. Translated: CASSLGGGWDRVEQYF.